Detailed here is one TCR beta chain. The antigen it binds to is not known. The sequencer was a NextSeq 550. The Human TCR Profiling Kit (MiLaboratory) was used to make UMI-labeled 5' RACE TRB cDNA libraries. The full amount of extracted RNA was used for cDNA synthesis, and the full amount of resulting cDNA was used for PCR amplification. Libraries were prepared in parallel with an identical number of PCR cycles. The original pipeline was this. With a minimum of two reads required per UMI, MIGEC and MiXCR pulled out about 52,000 +/- 9,100 unique UMI-labeled TRB cDNA molecules from each library. On average, about 40,000 +/- 10,000 functional in-frame TRB CDR3 nucleotide clonotypes lacking stop codons were found per library. Diversity metrics, including normalized Shannon-Wiener and Chao1, were computed in VDJtools after downsampling to 5000 UMI-labeled TRB molecules per sample. For the central five CDR3 residues, VDJtools calculated physicochemical properties weighted by clonotype size, namely interaction energy, strength, volume and Kidera factor 4. The reads were reprocessed in TCRdb, with one entry per CDR3 protein sequence and no accompanying DNA. TCRdb, not the authors, supplied the V and J calls. The table for this sample lists 100,000 to 150,000 distinct CDR3 sequences. 0.45% to 0.55% of the sample lies in the top ten.

The data are from a study of CXCR3-negative and CXCR3-positive naive CD8 T cells (dated by TCRdb to 2018 to 2020). Study-wide context: In total, some 140 million TRB reads were obtained, which works out to roughly 1.5 +/- 0.3 million reads per library. TRBV-TRBJ cluster analysis included naive subsets from several donors and memory cells from 3 donors. Diversity and physicochemical repertoire analyses were performed on about eleven donors pooled from two independent experiments.

For every CD8+ T cell subset, over 250,000 cells were flow-sorted straight into RLT lysis buffer, and each subset was sorted in triplicate. Naive CD8+ T cells were defined stringently as CD45RO-CCR7+CD27+CD95- to exclude memory contaminants. Using standard density gradient centrifugation, peripheral blood mononuclear cells were isolated from buffy coats. Naive CXCR3-negative and CXCR3-positive CD8+ T cells were flow-sorted on a FACSAria III. An RNeasy Mini Kit was used to extract total RNA from the sorted cells. The investigation overall reported the following: CXCR3 expression partially decreased after cryopreservation, so most assays used freshly isolated PBMCs. Because surface CD5, which is linked to self-reactivity in mice, was comparable between the naive subsets, TCR interaction strength was also inferred from TRB CDR3 physicochemical properties. Comparably high repertoire diversity was found in both naive subsets, whereas much lower repertoire diversity was found in memory CD8+ T cells. Compared with CXCR3-negative naive cells, CXCR3-positive naive cells had TRB CDR3s with higher hydrophobicity (lower Kidera factor 4), lower energy, and higher strength and volume indices. Naive CXCR3-negative and CXCR3-positive cells from the same donor showed similar TRBV-TRBJ usage, whereas memory cells showed distinct patterns.

The CDR3 numbers 13 residues from cysteine through phenylalanine. The nucleotide record is missing. Via the germline V gene, CDR1 is SGHDN and CDR2 FVKESK. The chain employs TRBV14 and TRBJ2-7; the TCRdb D gene call, TRBD1, has no DNA to confirm it. This receptor was taken from a human donor in good health. Some clones in this sample may be carry-over from other donors' samples. The sample was naive CXCR3- CD8+ T cells from blood. The cell subset or site label of this sample denotes: CD45RO-CCR7+CD27+CD95- naive CD8+ T cells lacking CXCR3 (TNR3-). This receptor carries the CDR3 CASAGTASYEQYF.